What follows is one T cell receptor (beta chain) and its context. What it binds is unknown. These data belong to a study of blood T cells in healthy people across ages. Findings of the study overall: Higher diversity and more naive CD4+ cells were features of long-lived donors, compared to aged donors.

The CDR3 runs 15 residues. With V trimmed by 6 bases and J by 14 bases, 15 bases remained unmatched. Through a sample-barcoded 5' primer and a J-beta primer mix, a second PCR was run for about 6 to 11 cycles. TCRdb independently ran MiXCR on the 5' RACE reads; one entry per CDR3 protein. This sample has about 1.6 million distinct CDR3 sequences, with approximately 32% found just once. The chain combines TRBV12-3 or TRBV12-4 with TRBJ2-3; 12 positions agree with TRBD1. The sample was blood. This clonotype originated in a woman between 25 and 40 years old in good health. In DNA, the CDR3 is TGTGCCAGCAGAGGGGACAGGGGGCCTCCAGATACGGGGTATTTT. Translation gives CASRGDRGPPDTGYF.